This TCR beta chain derives from a study of blood T cell repertoires in COVID-19. V gave up 0 bases and J gave up 5 bases, with 10 bases separating them. CDR3 length: 14 residues. Germline assignment: CDR1 GTSNPN and CDR2 SVGIG (reference sequence). Using immunoSEQ multiplex PCR, the repertoire was profiled, and TCRdb retains in-frame clones only, with some absent. The table shows 330,000 or so clones, with around nine tenths occurring only once. During the 2 weeks before they entered the study, exposed participants had met someone with a PCR-confirmed or clinician-diagnosed COVID-19 case. The specimen was PBMCs or T cells enriched from blood (not recorded which). The sequence was obtained from a woman aged 25 to 39 who had been exposed to COVID-19. The gene calls are TRBV30 and TRBJ1-4; D gene ambiguous. The CDR3 bases are TGTGCCTGGAGTGTCGCGGGATGGAATGAAAAACTGTTTTTT. The encoded protein is CAWSVAGWNEKLFF.